These T cell receptor beta chains were read from a single sample in a study of T cells after posttransplantation cyclophosphamide. Sequenced by immunoSEQ multiplex PCR; TCRdb stores in-frame clones only, minus some. The repertoire consists of approximately 25,000 clones, none detected only once. The sample in question was PBMCs, obtained after allogeneic stem cell transplant with posttransplant cyclophosphamide. The receptors here all came from a young adult male patient who received an allogeneic stem cell transplant from a related donor, was CMV-positive, and had no GVHD. Some of these T cells may belong to the graft donor. The CDR3 runs from the conserved cysteine through the conserved F or W. The D gene is left open where the match is weak. Rows give clone size only sometimes, using once, few, many, or a class for an expanded clone.

many | TRBD2 | TRBJ2-5 | TRBV5-6 | CASSQMTSGRDETQYF | TGTGCCAGCAGCCAAATGACTAGCGGGAGGGATGAGACCCAGTACTTC
few | . | TRBJ2-7 | TRBV30 | CAWRPRPSYEQYF | TGTGCCTGGAGACCGAGGCCCTCCTACGAGCAGTACTTC
many | TRBD1 | TRBJ2-7 | TRBV30 | CAWSGDRDSYEQYF | TGTGCCTGGAGTGGCGACAGGGATTCCTACGAGCAGTACTTC
many | . | TRBJ1-4 | TRBV27 | CASKENFNEKLFF | TGTGCCAGCAAAGAGAATTTCAATGAAAAACTGTTTTTT
many | TRBD1 | TRBJ2-5 | TRBV6-6 | CASRRDRVLQETQYF | TGTGCCAGCAGGAGGGACAGGGTGCTCCAAGAGACCCAGTACTTC
many | . | TRBJ2-5 | TRBV7-8 | CASERVPETQYF | TGTGCCAGCGAGAGGGTGCCAGAGACCCAGTACTTC
many | . | TRBJ2-2 | TRBV2 | CASSIGSGELFF | TGTGCCAGCAGTATAGGGAGCGGGGAGCTGTTTTTT
many | TRBD2 | TRBJ2-1 | TRBV29-1 | CSVEGLAGNEQFF | TGCAGCGTTGAAGGACTAGCGGGCAATGAGCAGTTCTTC
many | . | TRBJ2-7 | TRBV6-1 | CASSEGQLYEQYF | TGTGCCAGCAGTGAGGGGCAGCTCTACGAGCAGTACTTC
many | . | TRBJ1-2 | TRBV6-5 | CASSSPTGNGGYTF | TGTGCCAGCAGTAGCCCTACAGGAAACGGGGGCTACACCTTC
many | . | TRBJ2-2 | TRBV9 | CASSVNWRVPGELFF | TGTGCCAGCAGCGTAAATTGGCGGGTCCCCGGGGAGCTGTTTTTT
many | TRBD2 | TRBJ2-3 | TRBV4-3 | CASSQGGGRATDTQYF | TGCGCCAGCAGCCAGGGGGGAGGGAGGGCAACAGATACGCAGTATTTT
few | . | TRBJ2-5 | TRBV14 | CASSLLIGTREETQYF | TGTGCCAGCAGCTTACTAATCGGAACTAGAGAGGAGACCCAGTACTTC
many | TRBD1 | TRBJ1-3 | TRBV7-6 | CASSSRQGSGNTIYF | TGTGCCAGCAGCTCCAGACAGGGCTCTGGAAACACCATATATTTT
many | . | TRBJ2-5 | TRBV5-4 | CASSSSGIRVETQYF | TGTGCCAGCAGCAGCTCAGGGATTCGGGTTGAGACCCAGTACTTC
many | . | TRBJ2-2 | TRBV7-9 | CASSLGRGTGELFF | TGTGCCAGCAGCTTAGGGCGCGGCACCGGGGAGCTGTTTTTT
many | TRBD2 | TRBJ2-3 | TRBV4-1 | CASSQDRAGTRGGVDTQYF | TGCGCCAGCAGCCAAGACCGCGCCGGGACTAGAGGCGGGGTAGATACGCAGTATTTT
many | . | TRBJ2-5 | TRBV5-1 | CASKGGKMQETQYF | TGCGCCAGCAAAGGGGGAAAAATGCAAGAGACCCAGTACTTC
many | TRBD2 | TRBJ2-3 | TRBV9 | CASSVRAGTNTDTQYF | TGTGCCAGCAGCGTAAGAGCGGGGACCAACACAGATACGCAGTATTTT
many | TRBD2 | TRBJ2-2 | TRBV27 | CASSFILAGGLGTGELFF | TGTGCCAGCAGTTTCATCCTAGCGGGGGGGCTGGGCACCGGGGAGCTGTTTTTT
many | . | TRBJ2-1 | TRBV4-3 | CASSQEWDFYNEQFF | TGCGCCAGCAGCCAAGAGTGGGACTTCTACAATGAGCAGTTCTTC
many | . | TRBJ2-1 | TRBV7-3 | CASSFGSRLGGDEQFF | TGTGCCAGCAGCTTCGGGAGCCGACTAGGGGGGGATGAGCAGTTCTTC
. | TRBD2 | TRBJ2-3 | TRBV4-1 | CASSPGLADTDTQYF | TGCGCCAGCAGCCCCGGACTAGCAGACACAGATACGCAGTATTTT
many | . | TRBJ2-3 | TRBV28 | CASSSRVATQYF | TGTGCCAGCAGTTCCAGGGTTGCAACGCAGTATTTT
many | . | TRBJ1-2 | TRBV2 | CASSVRQLGGYTF | TGTGCCAGCAGTGTCCGACAGTTGGGGGGCTACACCTTC
many | TRBD1 | TRBJ1-1 | TRBV5-1 | CASSLATGGTEAFF | TGCGCCAGCAGCTTGGCAACAGGGGGCACTGAAGCTTTCTTT
many | . | TRBJ1-3 | TRBV4-1 | CASSGLRSGNTIYF | TGCGCCAGCTCTGGTCTCAGGTCTGGAAACACCATATATTTT
many | TRBD2 | TRBJ2-7 | TRBV4-2 | CASSHEEGLAGGTEQYF | TGTGCCAGCAGCCACGAAGAGGGACTAGCGGGAGGTACCGAGCAGTACTTC
many | . | TRBJ2-5 | TRBV18 | CASQQGGETQYF | TGTGCCAGCCAACAGGGAGGGGAGACCCAGTACTTC
many | TRBD1 | TRBJ2-7 | TRBV4-2 | CASSLGPPGGNEQYF | TGTGCCAGCAGCCTCGGACCGCCAGGGGGTAACGAGCAGTACTTC
few | . | TRBJ2-4 | TRBV21-1 | CASSKGVTGSKNIQYF | TGTGCCAGCAGCAAAGGAGTGACAGGGAGCAAAAACATTCAGTACTTC
many | . | TRBJ2-7 | TRBV15 | CATSRDRDWYSYEQYF | TGTGCCACCAGCAGAGACCGGGACTGGTACTCCTACGAGCAGTACTTC
many | TRBD2 | TRBJ2-7 | TRBV7-6 | CASSLVGTSAPAFEQYF | TGTGCCAGCAGCTTAGTCGGGACTAGCGCTCCTGCCTTCGAGCAGTACTTC
many | TRBD1 | TRBJ1-1 | TRBV7-9 | CASSPRDREAFF | TGTGCCAGCAGCCCCCGGGACAGGGAAGCTTTCTTT
many | . | TRBJ1-6 | TRBV18 | CASSPLSGSNSPLHF | TGTGCCAGCTCACCTCTCTCAGGGTCTAATTCACCCCTCCACTTT
many | TRBD1 | TRBJ1-3 | TRBV6-5 | CASSYQQGLGGNTIYF | TGTGCCAGCAGTTATCAACAGGGGCTGGGAGGAAACACCATATATTTT
many | . | TRBJ2-3 | TRBV29-1 | CSVEAGSDTQYF | TGCAGCGTTGAGGCCGGGTCAGATACGCAGTATTTT
many | TRBD2 | TRBJ2-3 | TRBV7-9 | CASSLATSGSTDTQYF | TGTGCCAGCAGCTTAGCCACTAGCGGGAGCACAGATACGCAGTATTTT
many | TRBD2 | TRBJ2-2 | TRBV11-1 | CASSFRASGRAYGGELFF | TGTGCCAGCAGCTTTCGGGCTAGCGGGAGGGCCTATGGCGGGGAGCTGTTTTTT
many | . | TRBJ2-2 | TRBV9 | CASSVATRPTGELFF | TGTGCCAGCAGCGTAGCCACTAGGCCCACCGGGGAGCTGTTTTTT
many | . | TRBJ2-3 | TRBV5-1 | CASSSRGGADTQYF | TGCGCCAGCAGCTCTAGGGGGGGGGCAGATACGCAGTATTTT
many | TRBD1 | TRBJ2-7 | TRBV25-1 | CASTPWRGQGVFEQYF | TGTGCCAGCACTCCCTGGAGGGGACAGGGGGTATTCGAGCAGTACTTC
many | . | TRBJ2-5 | TRBV12-2 | CASRLYETQYF | TGTGCAAGTCGCTTATATGAGACCCAGTACTTC
many | . | TRBJ2-7 | TRBV6-6 | CASSSSGPPDEQYF | TGTGCCAGCAGTTCGAGCGGACCCCCCGACGAGCAGTACTTC
many | . | TRBJ1-1 | TRBV28 | CASSLGSTEAFF | TGTGCCAGCAGTTTGGGGAGCACTGAAGCTTTCTTT
many | . | TRBJ2-3 | TRBV4-2 | CASSQGNRVTDTQYF | TGTGCCAGCAGCCAGGGTAACAGGGTCACAGATACGCAGTATTTT
many | TRBD1 | TRBJ1-5 | TRBV5-1 | CASSPRTGLNQPQHF | TGCGCCAGCAGTCCCAGGACAGGCCTCAATCAGCCCCAGCATTTT
many | TRBD1 | TRBJ2-3 | TRBV30 | CAWSAGQGGTDTQYF | TGTGCCTGGAGTGCAGGACAGGGCGGCACAGATACGCAGTATTTT
many | . | TRBJ2-3 | TRBV7-6 | CASSSREGRYTGQDTQYF | TGTGCCAGCAGCTCGAGAGAGGGGCGGTACACGGGACAAGATACGCAGTATTTT
many | . | TRBJ2-2 | TRBV19 | CASSFDTDGELFF | TGTGCCAGTAGTTTCGACACCGACGGGGAGCTGTTTTTT
many | . | TRBJ1-4 | TRBV4-3 | CASSAARQNNEKLFF | TGCGCCAGCAGCGCGGCGCGACAGAATAATGAAAAACTGTTTTTT
many | TRBD1 | TRBJ2-7 | TRBV4-3 | CASSQDRGRWEQYF | TGCGCCAGCAGCCAAGACAGGGGGCGGTGGGAGCAGTACTTC